This T cell receptor (beta chain) was recorded in a study of OX40 agonist ivuxolimab in advanced cancers. Study as a whole: Among those enrolled, mean age was about 58 years (range roughly 23 to 79) and 75% to 90% were male. Prior checkpoint blockade (anti-PD-1, anti-PD-L1 or anti-CTLA-4) was permitted; approximately 44% had it. General study points: Within 6 weeks, CD4+ and CD8+ blood T cells expanded clonally at 0.1 to 3.0 mg/kg. Patients with a partial response at 0.1-3.0 mg/kg had among the lowest clonal expansion.

Generated by immunoSEQ multiplex PCR, the TCRdb table keeps only in-frame clones and is missing some. The sample records tens of thousands of clones, about 89% being singletons. CDR3 size: 13 residues. V lost 6 bases to trimming and J lost 3 bases, with 11 bases between them. Germline assignment: CDR1 MNHEY and CDR2 SVGAGI. The table lists this clone with a count of one. Its antigen is unidentified. V gene TRBV6-5 combines with J gene TRBJ1-1; D gene unclear. The clonotype originates from an adult with an advanced solid tumor such as melanoma, head and neck, liver or kidney cancer. The sequenced sample was CD4+ or CD8+ T cells sorted from blood, obtained in a trial of the OX40 agonist ivuxolimab. In DNA, the CDR3 is TGTGCCAGCAGGCAAGCGGTCCACACTGAAGCTTTCTTT. Translation: CASRQAVHTEAFF.